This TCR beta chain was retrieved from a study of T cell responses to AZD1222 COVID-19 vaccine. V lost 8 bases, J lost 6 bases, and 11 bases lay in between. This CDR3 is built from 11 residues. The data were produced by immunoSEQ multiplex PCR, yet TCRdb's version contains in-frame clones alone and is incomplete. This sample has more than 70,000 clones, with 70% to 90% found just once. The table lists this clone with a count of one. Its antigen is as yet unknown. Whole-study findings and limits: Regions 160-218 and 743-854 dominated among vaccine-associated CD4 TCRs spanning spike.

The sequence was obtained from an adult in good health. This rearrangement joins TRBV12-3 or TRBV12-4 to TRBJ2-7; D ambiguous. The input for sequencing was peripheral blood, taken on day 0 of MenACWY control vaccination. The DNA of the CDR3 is TGTGCCAGCGCAGACCCTGCCGAGCAGTACTTC. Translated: CASADPAEQYF.